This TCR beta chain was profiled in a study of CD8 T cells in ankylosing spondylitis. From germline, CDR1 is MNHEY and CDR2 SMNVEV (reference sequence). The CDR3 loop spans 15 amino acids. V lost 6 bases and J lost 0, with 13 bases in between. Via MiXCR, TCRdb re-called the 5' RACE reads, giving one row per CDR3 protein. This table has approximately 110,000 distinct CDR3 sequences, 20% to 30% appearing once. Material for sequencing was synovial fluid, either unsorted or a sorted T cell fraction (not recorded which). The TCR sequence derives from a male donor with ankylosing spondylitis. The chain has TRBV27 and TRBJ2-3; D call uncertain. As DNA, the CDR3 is TGTGCCAGCAGCGAGATAACTTCTAGCACAGATACGCAGTATTTT. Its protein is CASSEITSSTDTQYF.